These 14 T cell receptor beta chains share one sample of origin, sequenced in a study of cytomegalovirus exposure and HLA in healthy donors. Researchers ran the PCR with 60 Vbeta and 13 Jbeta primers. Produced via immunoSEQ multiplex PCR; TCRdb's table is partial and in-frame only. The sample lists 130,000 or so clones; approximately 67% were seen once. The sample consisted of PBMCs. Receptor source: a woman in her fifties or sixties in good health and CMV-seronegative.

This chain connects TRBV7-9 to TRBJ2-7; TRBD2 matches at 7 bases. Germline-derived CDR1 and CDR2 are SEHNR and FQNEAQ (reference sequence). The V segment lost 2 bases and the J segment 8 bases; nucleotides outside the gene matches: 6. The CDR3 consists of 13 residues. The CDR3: CASSLLGGTQQYF. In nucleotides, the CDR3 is TGTGCCAGCAGCTTATTGGGAGGGACGCAGCAGTACTTC.

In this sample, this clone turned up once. CDR3 bases: TGTGCCATCAGTGAGGGGCACGGCTACGAGCAGTACTTC. Protein sequence: CAISEGHGYEQYF. The rearrangement uses TRBV10-3 and TRBJ2-7; no definite D call. The CDR3 spans 13 residues. Trimming shortened V by 2 bases and J by 3 bases, and 8 bases separated the two germline ends. Germline lookup yields CDR1 ENHRY and CDR2 SYGVKD.

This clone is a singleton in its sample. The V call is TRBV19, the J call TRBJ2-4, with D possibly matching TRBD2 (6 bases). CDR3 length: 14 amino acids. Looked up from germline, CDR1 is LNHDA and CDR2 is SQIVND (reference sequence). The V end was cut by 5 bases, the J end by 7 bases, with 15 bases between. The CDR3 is CASSVGLHGNIQYF. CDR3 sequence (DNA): TGTGCCAGTAGTGTGGGACTGCACGGGAACATTCAGTACTTC.

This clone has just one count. CDR3 region: CASSDRGEWTEAFF. In nucleotides, the CDR3 is TGTGCCAGCAGTGACAGGGGGGAGTGGACTGAAGCTTTCTTT. V is TRBV6-1 and J is TRBJ1-1; the match to TRBD1 covers 7 bases. Germline CDR1 reads MNHNS; CDR2 reads SASEGT. The CDR3 covers 14 residues. V was clipped by 3 bases and J by 5 bases; unmatched bases: 6.

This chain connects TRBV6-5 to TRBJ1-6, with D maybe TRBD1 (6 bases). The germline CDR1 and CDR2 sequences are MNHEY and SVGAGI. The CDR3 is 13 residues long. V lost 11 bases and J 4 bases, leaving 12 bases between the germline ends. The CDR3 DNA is TGTGCCTCCAGAGGGGGTTATAATTCACCCCTCCACTTT. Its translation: CASRGGYNSPLHF.

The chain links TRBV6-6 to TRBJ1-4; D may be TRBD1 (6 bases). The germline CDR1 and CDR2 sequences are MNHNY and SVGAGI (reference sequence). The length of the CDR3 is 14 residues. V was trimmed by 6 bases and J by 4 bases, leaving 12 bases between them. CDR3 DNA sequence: TGTGCCAGCAGAGAAGACAGGAATAATGAAAAACTGTTTTTT. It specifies CASREDRNNEKLFF.

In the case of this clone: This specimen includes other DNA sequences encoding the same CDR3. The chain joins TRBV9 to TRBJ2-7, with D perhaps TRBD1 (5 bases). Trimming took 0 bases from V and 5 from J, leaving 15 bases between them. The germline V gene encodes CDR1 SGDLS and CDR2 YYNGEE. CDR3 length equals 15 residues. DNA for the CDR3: TGTGCCAGCAGCGTAGAAGGGCAGGGTAAAGACGAGCAGTACTTC. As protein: CASSVEGQGKDEQYF.

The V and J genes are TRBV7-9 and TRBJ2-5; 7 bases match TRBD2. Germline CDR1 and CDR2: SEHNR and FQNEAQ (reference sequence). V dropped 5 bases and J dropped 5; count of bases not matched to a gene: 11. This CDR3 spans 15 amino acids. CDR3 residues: CASSAGAQGGETQYF. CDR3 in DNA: TGTGCCAGCAGCGCCGGAGCCCAGGGAGGGGAGACCCAGTACTTC.

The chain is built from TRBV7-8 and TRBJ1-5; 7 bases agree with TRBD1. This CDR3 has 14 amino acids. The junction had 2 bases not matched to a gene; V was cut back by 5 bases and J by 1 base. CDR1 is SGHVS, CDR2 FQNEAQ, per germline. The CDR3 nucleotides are TGTGCCAGCAGCCGACAGGGAAGCAATCAGCCCCAGCATTTT. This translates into CASSRQGSNQPQHF.

The CDR3, as DNA: TGTGCCACCCTAAACACCATATATTTT. Its translation is CATLNTIYF. J is TRBJ1-3 and V is TRBV19; D unresolved. V gave up 10 bases and J gave up 6 bases, with 4 bases separating them. Germline lookup yields CDR1 LNHDA and CDR2 SQIVND (reference sequence). This CDR3 has 9 residues. The full variable domain, completed using reference TRBV19 and TRBJ1-3, is DGGITQSPKYLFRKEGQNVTLSCEQNLNHDAMYWYRQDPGQGLRLIYYSQIVNDFQKGDIAEGYSVSREKKESFPLTVTSAQKNPTAFYLCATLNTIYFGEGSWLTVV.

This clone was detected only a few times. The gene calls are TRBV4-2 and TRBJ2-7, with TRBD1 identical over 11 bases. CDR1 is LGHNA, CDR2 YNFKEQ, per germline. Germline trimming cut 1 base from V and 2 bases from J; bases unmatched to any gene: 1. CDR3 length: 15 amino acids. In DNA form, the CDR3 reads TGTGCCAGCAGCCAAGGGACAGGGGGCACCTACGAGCAGTACTTC. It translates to CASSQGTGGTYEQYF.

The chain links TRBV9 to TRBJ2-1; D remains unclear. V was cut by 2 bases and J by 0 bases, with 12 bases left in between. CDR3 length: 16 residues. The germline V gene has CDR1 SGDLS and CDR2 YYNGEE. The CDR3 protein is CASSVLGGSSYNEQFF. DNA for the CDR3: TGTGCCAGCAGCGTCTTAGGCGGAAGCTCCTACAATGAGCAGTTCTTC.

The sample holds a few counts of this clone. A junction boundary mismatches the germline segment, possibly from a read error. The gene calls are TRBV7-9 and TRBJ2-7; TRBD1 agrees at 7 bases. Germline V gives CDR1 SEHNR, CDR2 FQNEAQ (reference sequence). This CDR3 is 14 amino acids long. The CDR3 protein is CSSSSTGSSYEQYF. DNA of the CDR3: TGTTCCAGCAGCTCGACAGGGTCCTCCTACGAGCAGTACTTC.

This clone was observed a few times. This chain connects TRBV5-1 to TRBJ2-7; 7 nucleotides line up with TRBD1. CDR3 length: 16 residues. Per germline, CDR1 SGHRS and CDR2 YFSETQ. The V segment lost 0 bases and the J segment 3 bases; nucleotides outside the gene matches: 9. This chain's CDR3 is CASSLAPPDRNYEQYF. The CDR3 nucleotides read TGCGCCAGCAGCTTGGCTCCTCCGGACAGGAACTACGAGCAGTACTTC.